These 5 T cell receptor beta chains were sequenced from one sample in a study of blood T cell repertoires in COVID-19. Produced via immunoSEQ multiplex PCR; TCRdb's table is partial and in-frame only. The data hold about 34,000 clones, with around 91% observed a single time. The sample was peripheral blood. Every receptor here comes from a man older than 75 with acute or convalescent COVID-19.

The chain recombines TRBV5-1 with TRBJ2-1; 7 bases align to TRBD1. From germline, CDR1 is SGHRS and CDR2 YFSETQ. The CDR3 is made up of 13 amino acids. V shed 5 bases and J 6 bases; nucleotides not matched to a gene: 5. This CDR3 reads CASSPPGGNEQFF. CDR3 DNA sequence: TGCGCCAGCAGTCCTCCAGGGGGCAATGAGCAGTTCTTC.

J is TRBJ2-5 and V is TRBV13, with 10 bases aligning to TRBD1. The CDR3 loop spans 14 amino acids. V lost 6 bases, J lost 4 bases, and 5 bases stayed unmatched. Germline V gene sequence: CDR1 PRHDT, CDR2 FYEKMQ (reference sequence). The CDR3 loop is CASRARTGGETQYF. The CDR3, as DNA: TGTGCCAGCAGAGCAAGGACAGGGGGAGAGACCCAGTACTTC.

This chain connects TRBV2 to TRBJ2-1, with 8 bases lining up with TRBD1. The ends lost 6 bases at V and 8 bases at J; junction bases unmatched: 9. This CDR3 has 14 residues. Germline values: CDR1 SNHLY, CDR2 FYNNEI. The CDR3 spells CASRVGGQDYEQFF. As DNA, the CDR3 is TGTGCCAGCAGGGTGGGGGGACAGGATTATGAGCAGTTCTTC.

J is TRBJ2-7 and V is TRBV21-1; the table's D call TRBD2 went unverified against the DNA. TRBV21-1 is classified as a pseudogene. The CDR3 has 16 residues. CDR3 nucleotides: TGTGCCAGCAGCAAAGGTCGGGGGTACCTCTCCTACGAGCAGTACTTC. Protein sequence: CASSKGRGYLSYEQYF.

The chain has TRBV5-6 and TRBJ2-5; the match to TRBD2 covers 8 bases. Unmatched junction bases numbered 12, after V lost 0 bases and J lost 5 bases. Germline lookup yields CDR1 SGHDT and CDR2 YYEEEE. The CDR3 is made up of 17 amino acids. The CDR3 sequence: CASSLGLGGRGGETQYF. In DNA form, the CDR3 reads TGTGCCAGCAGCTTGGGTCTGGGGGGCCGGGGGGGGGAGACCCAGTACTTC. The whole variable domain, remainder taken from reference TRBV5-6 and TRBJ2-5, is DAGVTQSPTHLIKTRGQQVTLRCSPKSGHDTVSWYQQALGQGPQFIFQYYEEEERQRGNFPDRFSGHQFPNYSSELNVNALLLGDSALYLCASSLGLGGRGGETQYFGPGTRLLVL.